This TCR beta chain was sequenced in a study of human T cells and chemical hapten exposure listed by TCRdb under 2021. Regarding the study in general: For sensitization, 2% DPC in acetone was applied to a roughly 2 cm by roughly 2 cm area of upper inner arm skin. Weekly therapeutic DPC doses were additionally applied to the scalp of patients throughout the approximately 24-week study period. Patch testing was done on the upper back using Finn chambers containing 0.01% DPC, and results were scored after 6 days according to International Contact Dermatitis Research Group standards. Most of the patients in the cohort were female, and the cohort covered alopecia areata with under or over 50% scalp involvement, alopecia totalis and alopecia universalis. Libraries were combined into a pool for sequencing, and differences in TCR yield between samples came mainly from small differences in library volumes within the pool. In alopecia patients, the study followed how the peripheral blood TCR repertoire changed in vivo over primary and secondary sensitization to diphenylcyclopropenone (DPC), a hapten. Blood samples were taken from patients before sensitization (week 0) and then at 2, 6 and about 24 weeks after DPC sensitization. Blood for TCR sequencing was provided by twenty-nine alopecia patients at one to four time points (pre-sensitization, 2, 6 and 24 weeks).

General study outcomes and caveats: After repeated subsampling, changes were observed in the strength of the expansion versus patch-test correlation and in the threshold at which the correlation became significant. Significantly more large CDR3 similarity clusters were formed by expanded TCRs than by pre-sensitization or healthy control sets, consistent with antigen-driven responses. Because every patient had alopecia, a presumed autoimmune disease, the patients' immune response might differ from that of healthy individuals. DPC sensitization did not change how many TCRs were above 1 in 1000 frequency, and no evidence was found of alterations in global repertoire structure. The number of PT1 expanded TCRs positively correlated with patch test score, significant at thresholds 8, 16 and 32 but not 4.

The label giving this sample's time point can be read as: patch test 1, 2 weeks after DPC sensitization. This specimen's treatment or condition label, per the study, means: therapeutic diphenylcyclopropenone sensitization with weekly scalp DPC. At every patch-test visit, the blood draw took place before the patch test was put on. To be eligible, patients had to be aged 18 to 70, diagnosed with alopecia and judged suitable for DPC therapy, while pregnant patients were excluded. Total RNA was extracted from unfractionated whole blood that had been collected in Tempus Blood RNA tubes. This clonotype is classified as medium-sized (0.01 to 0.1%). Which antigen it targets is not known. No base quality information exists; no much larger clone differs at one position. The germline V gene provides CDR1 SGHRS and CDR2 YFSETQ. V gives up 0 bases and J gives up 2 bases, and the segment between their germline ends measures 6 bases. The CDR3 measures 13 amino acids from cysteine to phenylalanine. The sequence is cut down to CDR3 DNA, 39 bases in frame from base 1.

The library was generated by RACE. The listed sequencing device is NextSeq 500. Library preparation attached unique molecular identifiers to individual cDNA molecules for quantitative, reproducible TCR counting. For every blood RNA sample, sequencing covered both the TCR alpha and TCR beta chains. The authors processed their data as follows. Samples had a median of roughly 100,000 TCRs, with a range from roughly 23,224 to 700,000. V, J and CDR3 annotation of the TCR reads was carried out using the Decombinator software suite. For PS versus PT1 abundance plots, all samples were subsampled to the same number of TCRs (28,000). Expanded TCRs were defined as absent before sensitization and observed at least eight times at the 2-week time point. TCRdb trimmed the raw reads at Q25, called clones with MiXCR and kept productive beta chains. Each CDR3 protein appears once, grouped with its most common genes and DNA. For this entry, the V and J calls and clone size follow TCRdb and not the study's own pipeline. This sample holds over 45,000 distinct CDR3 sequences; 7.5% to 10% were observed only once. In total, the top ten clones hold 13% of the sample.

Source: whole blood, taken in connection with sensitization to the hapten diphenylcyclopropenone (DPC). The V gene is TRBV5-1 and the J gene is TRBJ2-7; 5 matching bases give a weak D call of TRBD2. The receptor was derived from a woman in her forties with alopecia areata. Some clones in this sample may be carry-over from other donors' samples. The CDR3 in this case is CASSLELAYEQYF. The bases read TGCGCCAGCAGCTTGGAACTAGCCTACGAGCAGTACTTC.